This T cell receptor (beta chain) stems from a study of identical twins. Whole-study findings and limits: Model-predicted out-of-frame TCR alpha sharing fell below observed values in monozygotic twins.

This CDR3 contains 15 residues. Trimming took 6 bases from V and 4 from J, leaving 15 bases between them. Notes on this clonotype: Antigen unknown.

TCRdb reprocessed the 5' RACE reads via MiXCR and lists one record per CDR3 protein. The data hold some 690,000 distinct CDR3 sequences, with around 20% observed a single time. Separately, the same data were catalogued under a study of T cells expressing NK-cell markers. That source reports: Among eight sequenced donors, seven carried HCMV seropositivity while one was seronegative.

This clonotype was sampled from a woman aged 18 to 35 in good health. The specimen sequenced was PBMCs. The chain recombines TRBV12-3 or TRBV12-4 with TRBJ2-2; D call uncertain. This CDR3 is CASSPTQGLTGELFF. CDR3 sequence (DNA): TGTGCCAGCAGCCCGACACAAGGGCTCACCGGGGAGCTGTTTTTT.